This T cell receptor beta chain was observed in a study of T cells in Graves' hyperthyroidism and ophthalmopathy. Study-level results: Most thyroid-expanded clonotypes above 0.001 were also found in blood. Using 13 V-J features, a model discriminated ophthalmopathy from stable hyperthyroidism.

Template material for amplifying TCR beta CDR3 regions consisted of RNA transcripts. HTBI primers drove first-round RT-PCR of the TCR CDR3. TCRdb reanalysed the multiplex PCR reads using MiXCR and keeps one entry per CDR3 protein. This table holds 130,000 to 150,000 distinct CDR3 sequences, about 20% found once. Germline values: CDR1 DFQATT, CDR2 SNEGSKA (reference sequence). The CDR3 extends over 11 amino acids. On this clonotype itself: What it recognizes is unknown.

Diagnoses were established using clinical symptoms, serum thyroxine and TRAb, thyroid ultrasound and orbital computed tomography. An approximately 9.8 ml volume of fresh peripheral blood provided the PBMCs. The V gene is TRBV20-1, the J gene TRBJ2-3; D is uncertain. The end of the DNA fits TRBJ1-5 better, so the J call may be wrong. Specimen: blood. The receptor comes from a woman aged 45-65 years with Graves' hyperthyroidism that later progressed to Graves' ophthalmopathy. The CDR3 spells CSADYTDTQHF. Written as DNA, the CDR3 is TGCAGTGCCGACTACACAGATACGCAGCATTTT.